This T cell receptor (beta chain) was profiled in a study of shared clonotypes between healthy human individuals. Study-level information: The cohort had two women and three men, ages 18 to 49.

Turning to this clone: Its antigen remains unknown.

Study findings and constraints: Enrolling few donors narrowed the genetic and exposure-history diversity that was represented.

The repertoire was sequenced with immunoSEQ multiplex PCR; TCRdb's copy has only in-frame clones and lacks some. The sample lists a few million clones; approximately 90% were seen once. Germline values: CDR1 SGHRS, CDR2 YFSETQ. The CDR3 is made up of 16 amino acids. The ends lost 3 bases at V and 7 bases at J; junction bases unmatched: 10. This rearrangement joins TRBV5-1 to TRBJ2-1; 10 nucleotides align to TRBD2. Sequencing used naive CD4+ T cells from PBMCs. Subset of the sample: CD45RA+ positively selected. The source is a man between 18 and 35 years old in good health. Some clones in this sample may be carry-over from other donors' samples. Here the CDR3 DNA reads TGCGCCAGCAGCTCCAGTACCGGGACTAGCGTGAATGAGCAGTTCTTC. Translated: CASSSSTGTSVNEQFF.